This is a list of T cell receptor beta chains from one sample in a study of blood T cell repertoires in COVID-19. Sequencing used immunoSEQ multiplex PCR; TCRdb keeps in-frame clones, though not all of them. Among tens of thousands of clones listed, 72% were seen once. The sequenced sample consisted of peripheral blood. These receptor sequences come from a woman aged 70 to 79 with COVID-19, enrolled during active disease. The CDR3 runs from the conserved cysteine through the conserved F or W. D genes are given only for firm matches. Only some rows state a clone size, as once, few, many or a class for expanded clones.

-,TRBJ1-1,TRBV28,-,TGTGCCAGCAGTTCGACAGGTATGAACACTGAAGCTTTCTTT,CASSSTGMNTEAFF
-,TRBJ1-1,TRBV5-4,-,TGTGCCAGCAGCTTGGATCACTGGAACACTGAAGCTTTCTTT,CASSLDHWNTEAFF
-,TRBJ1-5,TRBV19,-,TGTGCCAGTAGCCAGGGCAATCAGCCCCAGCATTTT,CASSQGNQPQHF
-,TRBJ2-3,TRBV7-3,-,TGTGCCAGCAGCTTAACGGGGAGTAAGGATACGCAGTATTTT,CASSLTGSKDTQYF
-,TRBJ2-1,TRBV6-6,TRBD2,TGTGCCAGCAGTTCCAAGGGCGGGGGCTCCTACAATGAGCAGTTCTTC,CASSSKGGGSYNEQFF
-,TRBJ2-7,TRBV7-6,-,TGTGCCAGCAGCTTATCGGGGACTCCTTCCTACGAGCAGTACTTC,CASSLSGTPSYEQYF
-,TRBJ1-3,TRBV29-1,-,TGCAGCGTTGCTGGGGAGCGCTCTGGAAACACCATATATTTT,CSVAGERSGNTIYF
few,TRBJ2-3,TRBV7-9,-,TGTGCCAGCACCAACCGGGAGAATACGCAGTATTTT,CASTNRENTQYF
few,TRBJ2-7,TRBV27,TRBD2,TGTGCCAGCAGGGTCGGGGGGACCAACGAGCAGTACTTC,CASRVGGTNEQYF
-,TRBJ2-5,TRBV5-1,-,TGCGCCAGCAGAATACCTTTGGACACGGAGGAGACCCAGTACTTC,CASRIPLDTEETQYF
-,TRBJ1-1,TRBV19,-,TGTGCCAGTAGTATTTATCGGGGAGGAGGCACTGAAGCTTTCTTT,CASSIYRGGGTEAFF
few,TRBJ2-2,TRBV5-1,-,TGCGCCAGCAGCCCCGTACCGGGACTCTATAACACCGGGGAGCTGTTTTTT,CASSPVPGLYNTGELFF
-,TRBJ1-2,TRBV19,TRBD1,TGTGCCAGTAGTCTAAGGGCCGGACAGGGAGCTTATGGCTACACCTTC,CASSLRAGQGAYGYTF
-,TRBJ1-5,TRBV24-1,-,TGTGCCACCAGTGATGATATACAGGGTCAGCCCCAGCATTTT,CATSDDIQGQPQHF
-,TRBJ2-2,TRBV5-5,TRBD1,TGTGCCAGCAGCTGGGGACAGGGAACCGGGGAGCTGTTTTTT,CASSWGQGTGELFF
few,TRBJ2-1,TRBV7-8,TRBD2,TGTGCCAGCAGCTTAGGCCGGGGACTAGCGGGGCCCAATGAGCAGTTCTTC,CASSLGRGLAGPNEQFF
-,TRBJ2-3,TRBV7-9,TRBD2,TGTGCCAGCAGCCGGGGGACTAGCGGGAGAAATACGCAGTATTTT,CASSRGTSGRNTQYF